A single sample is the source of the 16 T cell receptor beta chains below, sequenced in a study of CD8+ T cells in alopecia areata (dated by TCRdb to 2016 to 2019). Library prep was done by the immunoSEQ multiplex PCR assay. RNA was extracted from all samples and reverse transcribed into cDNA, which served as template for TCR sequencing. The source is immuneACCESS, and TCRdb retained only in-frame sequences with V and J called. Part of the clones is not carried over; for the studies checked, unresolved V genes explain less than half of this, and the remainder is unexplained. For this sample the table gives about 120,000 clones, of which about 50% were detected only once. Approximately 0.46% of the sample belongs to the ten largest clones. The sample's time point label is to be understood as: 4 weeks on oral tofacitinib. Sample treatment or condition, as interpreted from the label and publication: oral pan-JAK inhibitor, 5-10 mg twice daily.

The material was CD4+ T cells sorted from blood, obtained at week 4, from a patient treated with tofacitinib. These receptors were collected from a human donor with alopecia areata.

This clone was counted between two and nine times. This chain uses TRBV6-6 with TRBJ2-5; TRBD2 matches 15 bases. This CDR3 spans 16 amino acids. With 6 bases clipped from V and 2 bases from J, the junction kept 4 bases outside the gene matches. The germline V gene has CDR1 MNHNY and CDR2 SVGAGI (reference sequence). The CDR3 DNA reads TGTGCCAGCAGCCGCGGACTAGCGGGAGGGCAAGAGACCCAGTACTTC. Protein sequence: CASSRGLAGGQETQYF.

V and J are TRBV2 and TRBJ2-3, with 7 bases identical to TRBD1. The length of the CDR3 is 15 residues. In germline, CDR1 is SNHLY, CDR2 FYNNEI. J was trimmed by 1 base and V by 6 bases; bases with no gene match: 7. The CDR3 DNA follows: TGTGCCAGCAGGAAACAGGGGTTGGGCACAGATACGCAGTATTTT. Its translation is CASRKQGLGTDTQYF. The variable domain in full, completed from reference TRBV2 and TRBJ2-3, reads EPEVTQTPSHQVTQMGQEVILRCVPISNHLYFYWYRQILGQKVEFLVSFYNNEISEKSEIFDDQFSVERPDGSNFTLKIRSTKLEDSAMYFCASRKQGLGTDTQYFGPGTRLTVL.

This clone was recorded a few times. The V call is TRBV4-1, the J call TRBJ2-3; 8 bases line up with TRBD2. Germline CDR1 reads MGHRA; CDR2 reads YSYEKL. Trimming cost V 1 base and J 8 bases; bases outside gene matches: 8. CDR3 length: 15 amino acids. In DNA form, the CDR3 reads TGCGCCAGCAGCCAAGGCCCCGGGAGGGACGGTACGCAGTATTTT. It translates to CASSQGPGRDGTQYF.

This clone has just a few counts. The V and J genes are TRBV7-3 and TRBJ2-1; D tentatively reads TRBD1 or TRBD2 (5 bases each). CDR3 length: 16 residues. V was trimmed by 5 bases and J by 5 bases, leaving 19 bases between them. CDR1 and CDR2 from the germline V gene are SGHTA and FQGTGA. In nucleotides, the CDR3 is TGTGCCAGCAGCCCACACCGCTCCGGGACGGACAATGAGCAGTTCTTC. Its protein product is CASSPHRSGTDNEQFF.

This rearrangement joins TRBV27 to TRBJ1-2, with 8 bases matching TRBD1. This CDR3 is built from 15 residues. V was pared by 3 bases and J by 4 bases, with 7 bases of the junction left unmatched. The germline CDR1 and CDR2 sequences are MNHEY and SMNVEV (reference sequence). The CDR3 sequence is CASSFYGQGFYGYTF. CDR3 nucleotide sequence: TGTGCCAGCAGTTTTTACGGACAGGGTTTCTATGGCTACACCTTC.

The DNA of the CDR3 is TGTGCCAGCAGCTTAAGCGGGGAACGTGGCTACACCTTC. As protein: CASSLSGERGYTF. V gene TRBV13 combines with J gene TRBJ1-2; D is uncertain. Trimming took off 2 bases at V and 7 bases at J, with 11 bases between the two ends. Germline CDR1 and CDR2: PRHDT and FYEKMQ (reference sequence). The CDR3 length is 13 residues.

CDR3 protein: CASSLSMNTEAFF. The CDR3, as DNA: TGTGCCAGCAGCCTTTCGATGAACACTGAAGCTTTCTTT. The V call is TRBV9, the J call TRBJ1-1; D unclear. Trimming left V 4 bases short and J 0 bases short, with 7 bases between. The CDR3 totals 13 residues. The germline CDR1 and CDR2 sequences are SGDLS and YYNGEE.

This clone was detected only a few times. This sequence joins TRBV7-9 and TRBJ1-1; unclear D gene. The CDR3 runs 14 residues. Trimming shortened V by 5 bases and J by 3 bases, and 13 bases separated the two germline ends. Germline assignment: CDR1 SEHNR and CDR2 FQNEAQ (reference sequence). This CDR3 reads CASSQSGTDTEAFF. The CDR3, as DNA: TGTGCCAGCAGCCAGTCGGGTACGGACACTGAAGCTTTCTTT.

The J gene is TRBJ1-6, the V gene TRBV7-9; D perhaps matches TRBD1 (5 bases). From germline, CDR1 is SEHNR and CDR2 FQNEAQ (reference sequence). Trimming removed 5 bases from V and 0 bases from J, with 11 bases in between. The CDR3 covers 16 residues. This CDR3 is CASSVDRFSYNSPLHF. The CDR3 DNA follows: TGTGCCAGCAGCGTCGACAGATTCTCCTATAATTCACCCCTCCACTTT.

J is TRBJ2-5 and V is TRBV27; D tentatively fits TRBD1 or TRBD2 (5 bases each). The CDR3 consists of 13 residues. Germline CDR1 reads MNHEY; CDR2 reads SMNVEV (reference sequence). Trimming stripped 7 bases from V and 4 bases from J, with 13 bases between. The CDR3 is CASTGPPRETQYF. The CDR3 coding sequence is TGTGCCAGCACGGGGCCTCCAAGAGAGACCCAGTACTTC.

The chain employs TRBV18 and TRBJ1-4, with D maybe TRBD1 (6 bases). The germline gives CDR1 KGHSH, CDR2 LQKENI. The length of the CDR3 is 16 residues. Deletions cut 3 bases from V and 6 bases from J, with 17 bases between. The CDR3 DNA follows: TGTGCCAGCTCACCCGGCGACAGGCTCTTCTATGAAAAACTGTTTTTT. As protein: CASSPGDRLFYEKLFF.

The CDR3 bases are TGCAGCGTTGGACAGGGATTAGGAGAGACCCAGTACTTC. As protein: CSVGQGLGETQYF. The chain couples TRBV29-1 to TRBJ2-5; 7 nucleotides line up with TRBD1. The CDR3 loop spans 13 amino acids. V was pared by 4 bases and J by 4 bases, with 6 bases of the junction left unmatched. Germline assignment: CDR1 SQVTM and CDR2 ANQGSEA.

The gene calls are TRBV27 and TRBJ1-5, with 9 bases that match TRBD1. Germline V CDR1 and CDR2: MNHEY, SMNVEV (reference sequence). The CDR3 has 14 amino acids. V shed 7 bases, J shed 4 bases, and the junction held 5 bases outside the gene matches. CDR3 loop: CASMGQGTNQPQHF. CDR3 DNA sequence: TGTGCCAGCATGGGACAGGGAACGAATCAGCCCCAGCATTTT.

This rearrangement joins TRBV29-1 to TRBJ1-2; 9 bases line up with TRBD1. V dropped 6 bases and J dropped 4; count of bases not matched to a gene: 6. Germline CDR1 reads SQVTM; CDR2 reads ANQGSEA. CDR3 size: 13 residues. CDR3: CSVGQGSGYGYTF. CDR3 in DNA: TGCAGCGTCGGACAGGGGTCTGGCTATGGCTACACCTTC.

This chain joins TRBV18 and TRBJ1-2; possible D gene TRBD1, 5 bases. The CDR3 length is 13 residues. The germline CDR1 and CDR2 sequences are KGHSH and LQKENI. Trimming removed 2 bases from V and 4 bases from J, with 8 bases in between. CDR3: CASSPGQIYGYTF. Here the CDR3 DNA reads TGTGCCAGCTCACCAGGACAAATCTATGGCTACACCTTC.

The chain carries TRBV27 and TRBJ2-6, with D unresolved. CDR1 and CDR2 from the germline V gene are MNHEY and SMNVEV (reference sequence). Trimming removed 1 base from V and 4 bases from J, with 8 bases in between. The CDR3 contains 15 residues. For the CDR3, the DNA is TGTGCCAGCAGTTTATACGGTTCCGGGGCCAACGTCCTGACTTTC. Amino acids: CASSLYGSGANVLTF.